Following are 27 T cell receptor beta chains from one sample sequenced in a study of T cells in Graves' hyperthyroidism and ophthalmopathy. Template material for amplifying TCR beta CDR3 regions consisted of RNA transcripts. RT-PCR in the first round (using the HTBI primer set) targeted the TCR CDR3. MiXCR was run by TCRdb on the multiplex PCR reads, yielding one entry per CDR3 protein. The sample comprises about 350,000 distinct CDR3 sequences, less than 20% of which are singletons, and about 16% rests with the top ten. Specimen: blood. Receptor source: a woman aged 40 to 50 with Graves' ophthalmopathy.

The V gene is TRBV4-3, the J gene TRBJ2-7; perhaps TRBD2 as D (5 bases). The CDR3 is 15 amino acids. Trimming removed 0 bases at V and 3 bases at J, with 12 bases between. Germline V lookup: CDR1 LGHNA, CDR2 YSLEER. CDR3 residues: CASSQESLADYEQYF. DNA of the CDR3: TGCGCCAGCAGCCAAGAATCCCTAGCCGACTACGAGCAGTACTTC.

In its sample, this clonotype was seen many times. The rearrangement joins TRBV20-1 to TRBJ2-7, with 10 bases fitting TRBD2. This CDR3 region has 15 residues. With 3 bases clipped from V and 1 base from J, the junction kept 6 bases outside the gene matches. Germline V lookup: CDR1 DFQATT, CDR2 SNEGSKA (reference sequence). CDR3 in DNA: TGCAGTGCTAGCCCGCTTAGCGGGAGGTCCTACGAGCAGTACTTC. This sequence encodes CSASPLSGRSYEQYF.

This clonotype was found many times. This sequence joins TRBV5-1 and TRBJ2-7; a weak D match, TRBD2 (5 bases). This CDR3 is built from 13 residues. Germline CDR1 and CDR2: SGHRS and YFSETQ. V lost 4 bases to trimming and J lost 3 bases, with 11 bases between them. CDR3 bases: TGCGCCAGCAGCCCCCGAACTAGCTACGAGCAGTACTTC. Translating gives CASSPRTSYEQYF.

There are many counts of this clonotype. This chain uses TRBV12-5 with TRBJ1-1, with D tentatively TRBD1 (5 bases). V was shortened by 3 bases and J by 4 bases, with 9 bases between the two germline ends. Germline assignment: CDR1 LGHNT and CDR2 FRNRAP. The CDR3 contains 13 residues. CDR3 DNA: TGTGCTAGTGGTTTAGGGGACGCCACTGAAGCTTTCTTT. Residues: CASGLGDATEAFF.

This clonotype was seen ten or more times. V usage is TRBV15 and J usage is TRBJ1-1; the match to TRBD1 covers 7 bases. V lost 2 bases and J lost 5; bases outside the gene matches: 8. This CDR3 is 15 amino acids long. Germline CDR1 and CDR2: LNHNV and YYDKDF (reference sequence). The DNA of the CDR3 is TGTGCCACCAGCAGAACTAGAACAGGGGTTACTGAAGCTTTCTTT. Its protein product is CATSRTRTGVTEAFF. The full variable domain, its missing parts supplied by reference TRBV15 and TRBJ1-1, is DAMVIQNPRYQVTQFGKPVTLSCSQTLNHNVMYWYQQKSSQAPKLLFHYYDKDFNNEADTPDNFQSRRPNTSFCFLDIRSPGLGDTAMYLCATSRTRTGVTEAFFGQGTRLTVV.

This clonotype was seen many times. J is TRBJ2-7 and V is TRBV18; D possibly corresponds to TRBD1 (6 bases). The CDR3 has 16 amino acids. V lost 4 bases, J lost 6 bases, and 22 bases lay in between. The V gene's germline CDR1 is KGHSH and CDR2 LQKENI. This chain's CDR3 is CASSLKTGTTRREQYF. As DNA, the CDR3 is TGTGCCAGCTCACTCAAAACAGGGACGACGCGGCGCGAGCAGTACTTC.

This clonotype appeared many times. The chain uses TRBV6-5 and TRBJ1-1, with D possibly TRBD1 on 6 matching bases. Germline assignment: CDR1 MNHEY and CDR2 SVGAGI. The CDR3 has 14 residues. Trimming cost V 2 bases and J 10 bases, with 17 bases left between them. The CDR3 region is CASSYHSRGPTAFF. In nucleotides, the CDR3 is TGTGCCAGCAGTTACCACAGCCGGGGGCCGACAGCTTTCTTT.

This clonotype was seen ten or more times. It is likely a read error, because the conserved phenylalanine at the end of the CDR3 is missing. The V gene is TRBV11-3, the J gene TRBJ1-1; TRBD1 aligns across 8 bases. The germline gives CDR1 SGHNT, CDR2 YENEEA. The CDR3 covers 15 residues. Losses at the gene ends were 7 bases for V and 7 bases for J; bases not matched to a gene: 14. This chain's CDR3 is CASTPTQGAIIEAFS. The CDR3 bases are TGTGCCAGCACTCCGACCCAGGGGGCGATTATTGAAGCTTTCTCT.

This clonotype has at least ten counts. The J gene is TRBJ2-7, the V gene TRBV6-5; possible D gene TRBD2, 5 bases. The CDR3 covers 14 residues. Trimming took off 3 bases at V and 3 bases at J, with 12 bases between the two ends. Germline loops: CDR1 MNHEY, CDR2 SVGAGI. CDR3 nucleotide sequence: TGTGCCAGCAGTTATAGGGAGACTCACTACGAGCAGTACTTC. Encoded protein: CASSYRETHYEQYF.

This clonotype came up many times. This chain connects TRBV10-3 to TRBJ2-7; 12 bases fit TRBD2. Germline V gene sequence: CDR1 ENHRY, CDR2 SYGVKD. V lost 5 bases and J lost 7; bases outside the gene matches: 9. The CDR3 loop spans 15 amino acids. The CDR3, as DNA: TGTGCCATCAGTTTACCGGGACTAGCGGGTGGTGAGCAGTACTTC. This encodes CAISLPGLAGGEQYF.

This clonotype occurred a few times. This rearrangement joins TRBV7-8 to TRBJ2-5; no firm D call. Germline V gene data show CDR1 as SGHVS and CDR2 as FQNEAQ. The CDR3 covers 17 residues. V shed 0 bases and J shed 5 bases, with 19 bases lying between them. The CDR3 sequence is CASSLAALTPQWETQYF. The CDR3 DNA sequence: TGTGCCAGCAGCTTAGCGGCGTTAACACCGCAGTGGGAGACCCAGTACTTC. Together with reference TRBV7-8 and TRBJ2-5, the CDR3 gives the full variable domain: GAGVSQSPRYKVAKRGQDVALRCDPISGHVSLFWYQQALGQGPEFLTYFQNEAQLDKSGLPSDRFFAERPEGSVSTLKIQRTQQEDSAVYLCASSLAALTPQWETQYFGPGTRLLVL.

This clonotype was seen ten or more times. The chain combines TRBV20-1 with TRBJ2-7; D call uncertain. Germline V gene lookup returns CDR1 DFQATT and CDR2 SNEGSKA (reference sequence). V was shortened by 8 bases and J by 1 base, with 15 bases between the two germline ends. The CDR3 consists of 13 residues. The CDR3 here is CSPTHLESYEQYF. CDR3 nucleotides: TGCAGTCCAACCCATCTAGAGTCCTACGAGCAGTACTTC.

The chain couples TRBV7-8 to TRBJ1-2; D is possibly TRBD1 (5 bases). The CDR3 totals 14 residues. Looked up from germline, CDR1 is SGHVS and CDR2 is FQNEAQ. Trimming cost V 2 bases and J 7 bases, with 14 bases left between them. CDR3 in amino acids: CASSLYVRESGYTF. The CDR3 coding sequence is TGTGCCAGCAGCTTATACGTCAGGGAATCTGGCTACACCTTC.

The chain employs TRBV30 and TRBJ1-2; 9 bases match TRBD1. This CDR3 is built from 13 residues. Germline V gives CDR1 GTSNPN, CDR2 SVGIG (reference sequence). With V trimmed by 7 bases and J by 5 bases, 8 bases remained unmatched. The CDR3 bases are TGTGCCTCCACAGGGGGCCGGTTTTATGGCTACACCTTC. It specifies CASTGGRFYGYTF.

Regarding this clonotype: The CDR3 carries no conserved terminal phenylalanine or tryptophan, so it likely arises from a read error. J is TRBJ2-7 and V is TRBV20-1; the D is unclear. Trimming shortened V by 6 bases and J by 4 bases, and 7 bases separated the two germline ends. This CDR3 region has 10 residues. Germline-derived CDR1 and CDR2 are DFQATT and SNEGSKA (reference sequence). This CDR3 is CSAAFYEQYL. For the CDR3, the DNA is TGCAGTGCCGCCTTTTACGAGCAGTACCTC.

The chain couples TRBV6-2 or TRBV6-3 to TRBJ2-2; D perhaps matches TRBD1 (5 bases). V was trimmed by 5 bases and J by 5 bases, leaving 9 bases between them. The CDR3 runs to 13 residues. In germline, CDR1 is MNHEY, CDR2 SVGEGT. The CDR3 spells CASSKDMTGELFF. CDR3 nucleotide sequence: TGTGCCAGCAGTAAGGACATGACCGGGGAGCTGTTTTTT.

This clonotype was seen ten or more times. This sequence joins TRBV19 and TRBJ2-5; D gene uncertain. The CDR3 has 13 amino acids. Germline V lookup: CDR1 LNHDA, CDR2 SQIVND (reference sequence). V lost 2 bases to trimming and J lost 3 bases, with 7 bases between them. The CDR3 DNA follows: TGTGCCAGTAGTATAAACAGAAAAGAGACCCAGTACTTC. This gives the protein CASSINRKETQYF.

This clonotype was counted many times. This chain joins TRBV28 and TRBJ2-2; D unclear. There are 14 residues in the CDR3. Trimming left V 6 bases short and J 0 bases short, with 8 bases between. CDR1 and CDR2 (germline): MDHEN, SYDVKM. The CDR3 spells CASRFQSNTGELFF. The CDR3, as DNA: TGTGCCAGCAGGTTTCAATCGAACACCGGGGAGCTGTTTTTT.

The CDR3 reads CASSDGVGNTIYF. The DNA of the CDR3 is TGTGCCAGCAGTGATGGGGTTGGAAACACCATATATTTT. This chain uses TRBV6-1 with TRBJ1-3; D gene unclear. The CDR3 consists of 13 residues. V was cut by 3 bases and J by 3 bases, with 6 bases left in between. Germline V gene sequence: CDR1 MNHNS, CDR2 SASEGT.

This clonotype was detected ten times or more. This chain joins TRBV5-6 and TRBJ1-1; TRBD1 is a possible D gene (5 bases). The germline CDR1 and CDR2 sequences are SGHDT and YYEEEE. The V gene lost 4 bases and the J gene lost 2 bases, with 18 bases spanning the gap. The CDR3 runs 16 residues. CDR3 in DNA: TGTGCCAGCAGCCCCCCCCCAGGGCCCCTCAACACTGAAGCTTTCTTT. Translation: CASSPPPGPLNTEAFF.

This clonotype was counted many times. This chain joins TRBV19 and TRBJ2-5, with D unresolved. The germline V gene encodes CDR1 LNHDA and CDR2 SQIVND (reference sequence). V was clipped by 3 bases and J by 5 bases, with 4 bases between them. This CDR3 spans 11 amino acids. CDR3 in DNA: TGTGCCAGTAGTATGGGGGAGACCCAGTACTTC. It yields the protein CASSMGETQYF. Complete variable domain (other parts from reference TRBV19 and TRBJ2-5): DGGITQSPKYLFRKEGQNVTLSCEQNLNHDAMYWYRQDPGQGLRLIYYSQIVNDFQKGDIAEGYSVSREKKESFPLTVTSAQKNPTAFYLCASSMGETQYFGPGTRLLVL.

The table lists this clonotype with many counts. The rearrangement links TRBV5-1 to TRBJ2-5; 8 nucleotides line up with TRBD1. This CDR3 has 18 residues. V shed 4 bases, J shed 1 base, and the junction held 15 bases outside the gene matches. Germline V gene lookup returns CDR1 SGHRS and CDR2 YFSETQ. CDR3 in DNA: TGCGCCAGCAGCCCCCCCCGGACAGGGAACAACCCCCAAGAGACCCAGTACTTC. This codes for CASSPPRTGNNPQETQYF.

This clonotype occurred many times. This chain joins TRBV11-2 and TRBJ1-5, with D tentatively TRBD1 (6 bases). This CDR3 is built from 14 residues. Germline V gene lookup returns CDR1 SGHAT and CDR2 FQNNGV. The ends were cut back, 1 base at V and 3 bases at J, with 7 bases in the middle. CDR3 DNA sequence: TGTGCCAGCAGCTTAGGACAGGACAATCAGCCCCAGCATTTT. This codes for CASSLGQDNQPQHF.

At least ten counts were recorded for this clonotype. The gene calls are TRBV28 and TRBJ2-5, with 9 positions matching TRBD1. V dropped 6 bases and J dropped 5; count of bases not matched to a gene: 7. Per the germline V gene, CDR1 is MDHEN and CDR2 is SYDVKM. The CDR3 runs 14 residues. CDR3 protein: CASSLRDRVETQYF. CDR3 in DNA: TGTGCCAGCAGCCTCAGGGACAGGGTGGAGACCCAGTACTTC.

This clonotype was counted many times. Being one base from a much bigger clone, this may be a read error. The chain is built from TRBV6-1 and TRBJ2-4; D is possibly TRBD1 (5 bases). The CDR3 is 14 residues long. Germline loops: CDR1 MNHNS, CDR2 SASEGT. CDR3 sequence (DNA): TGTGCCAGCAGCGAAGGGGTAGCCAAAAACATTCGGTACTTC. It codes for CASSEGVAKNIRYF.

The V call is TRBV19, the J call TRBJ1-1, with D possibly TRBD1 on 5 matching bases. This CDR3 comprises 13 residues. Trimming removed 10 bases from V and 0 bases from J, with 12 bases in between. CDR1 LNHDA and CDR2 SQIVND come from the germline V gene (reference sequence). The CDR3 is CAKNRFLNTEAFF. DNA for the CDR3: TGTGCCAAAAACAGGTTTTTGAACACTGAAGCTTTCTTT.

This clonotype was seen ten or more times. V gene TRBV28 combines with J gene TRBJ2-7; D ambiguous. This CDR3 region has 11 residues. V dropped 4 bases and J dropped 5 bases, with 6 bases sitting between them. Germline CDR1 reads MDHEN; CDR2 reads SYDVKM. CDR3 nucleotide sequence: TGTGCCAGCAGTTCTCTCGACGAGCAGTACTTC. Translated, it gives CASSSLDEQYF.